Following are 8 T cell receptor beta chains from one sample sequenced in a study of shared clonotypes between healthy human individuals. Assay used: immunoSEQ multiplex PCR; TCRdb lists only in-frame clones, some missing. The repertoire has 2 million to 2.5 million clones, just under 95% of them found once; the top ten carry 0.37%. The sample consisted of naive CD4+ T cells from PBMCs. As to subset: CD45RA+ positively selected. These receptors were obtained from a man aged 18 to 29 in good health. Some clones in this sample may be carry-over from other donors' samples.

This clone was found once. This chain connects TRBV29-1 to TRBJ2-1, with a weak D call TRBD1 (5 bases). Trimming shortened V by 8 bases and J by 5 bases, and 19 bases separated the two germline ends. Germline V lookup: CDR1 SQVTM, CDR2 ANQGSEA. There are 14 residues in the CDR3. The CDR3 loop is CSIRRGTRNNEQFF. The CDR3 DNA reads as TGCAGCATAAGAAGGGGAACGCGGAACAATGAGCAGTTCTTC.

As for this clone: Other DNA sequences in this specimen translate into the identical CDR3. The CDR3 nucleotides read TGCAGCGTCCGTGGGGTTTTGAACACTGAAGCTTTCTTT. It codes for CSVRGVLNTEAFF. The genes are TRBV29-1 and TRBJ1-1; D is unclear. Germline CDR1 SQVTM, CDR2 ANQGSEA. Trimming stripped 6 bases from V and 0 bases from J, with 11 bases between. The CDR3 covers 13 residues.

The chain is built from TRBV5-1 and TRBJ2-5; D is possibly TRBD2 (7 bases). V shed 0 bases and J shed 5 bases, with 14 bases lying between them. CDR1 is SGHRS and CDR2 is YFSETQ in the germline V gene. The CDR3 covers 15 residues. CDR3 sequence (DNA): TGCGCCAGCAGCTTGGAGGGGGGGCGCATGGAGACCCAGTACTTC. It translates to CASSLEGGRMETQYF.

The chain is built from TRBV9 and TRBJ2-1; D remains unclear. The CDR3 is made up of 18 amino acids. Per the germline V gene, CDR1 is SGDLS and CDR2 is YYNGEE. The V end lost 3 bases, the J end lost 0 bases, and 19 bases lay between the germline ends. This CDR3 reads CASSAPPGVSSSYNEQFF. Written as DNA, the CDR3 is TGTGCCAGCAGCGCCCCCCCGGGCGTCTCGAGCTCCTACAATGAGCAGTTCTTC.

V and J are TRBV2 and TRBJ1-1; D is undetermined. The germline V gene encodes CDR1 SNHLY and CDR2 FYNNEI. The CDR3 sequence is 11 residues long. The V and J ends lost 6 bases and 10 bases respectively, with 12 bases between them. The DNA of the CDR3 is TGTGCCAGCAGCCCGTCGTCCCTAGCTTTCTTT. Residues: CASSPSSLAFF. Full variable domain (remainder filled in from reference TRBV2 and TRBJ1-1): EPEVTQTPSHQVTQMGQEVILRCVPISNHLYFYWYRQILGQKVEFLVSFYNNEISEKSEIFDDQFSVERPDGSNFTLKIRSTKLEDSAMYFCASSPSSLAFFGQGTRLTVV.

The chain employs TRBV5-1 and TRBJ2-1, with a possible D match to TRBD1 (6 bases). The CDR3 length is 14 residues. Germline values: CDR1 SGHRS, CDR2 YFSETQ. V lost 0 bases and J 7 bases, leaving 11 bases between the germline ends. The CDR3 spells CASSLAGTLNEQFF. DNA of the CDR3: TGCGCCAGCAGCTTGGCCGGGACACTGAATGAGCAGTTCTTC.

The gene calls are TRBV6-1 and TRBJ2-7; D unclear. Germline CDR1 MNHNS, CDR2 SASEGT. CDR3 size: 13 residues. V was pared by 4 bases and J by 4 bases, with 11 bases between. In DNA, the CDR3 is TGTGCCAGCAGTGTAGGGATGGGGTACGAGCAGTACTTC. Protein product: CASSVGMGYEQYF.

The sample holds one count of this clone. V is TRBV6-5 and J is TRBJ2-6; TRBD2 might be the D (6 bases). The germline V and J ends were trimmed by 6 bases and 1 base, with 10 bases remaining between them. CDR1 MNHEY and CDR2 SVGAGI come from the germline V gene. The CDR3 extends over 15 amino acids. DNA for the CDR3: TGTGCCAGCAGCGACGGGGGATCTGGGGCCAACGTCCTGACTTTC. Translation gives CASSDGGSGANVLTF.